A single T cell receptor (beta chain) is shown here with its context. Antigen unknown. The sample comes from a study of CD8 T cells in ankylosing spondylitis. General study results and limits: Seemingly distinctive of ankylosing spondylitis blood was a TCR beta motif formed by eight highly homologous variants. Reportedly, disease-linked clones are significantly enriched in ankylosing spondylitis patients' matched synovial fluid. Past studies reported some motif variants in reactive arthritis synovial fluid and blood.

By quantitative 5'-RACE with molecular barcodes, the TCR beta libraries were made. TCRdb fed the 5' RACE reads into MiXCR, producing one record per CDR3 protein. The data contain about 540,000 distinct CDR3 sequences, 9.5% to 15% of them singletons. This TCR derives from a male donor with ankylosing spondylitis. Sequenced sample: blood, either unsorted or a sorted T cell fraction (not recorded which).

In DNA, the CDR3 is TGCAGTGTACAAGGGCCCGATATCGAGCAGTACTTC. This translates into CSVQGPDIEQYF. V gene TRBV20-1 combines with J gene TRBJ2-7; D not certain. Germline CDR1 and CDR2: DFQATT and SNEGSKA (reference sequence). V shed 7 bases and J shed 6 bases, with 16 bases lying between them. This CDR3 has 12 amino acids.